The 21 T cell receptor beta chains below come from one sample, sequenced in a study of PD-1 blockade in classical Hodgkin lymphoma. The table came from immunoSEQ multiplex PCR; TCRdb's copy has only in-frame clones and leaves some out. The profile covers roughly 61,000 clones, with 75% to 90% appearing a single time and approximately 16% taken by the ten largest. After autologous stem cell transplantation all patients relapsed, and prior brentuximab vedotin exposure differed between cohorts. The sample in question was peripheral blood mononuclear cells (PBMCs), obtained at baseline. Receptor source: a human donor with classical Hodgkin lymphoma.

The chain joins TRBV6-5 to TRBJ2-1; 9 bases line up with TRBD1. CDR1 MNHEY and CDR2 SVGAGI come from the germline V gene. CDR3 length equals 15 residues. The trim removed 3 bases at V and 5 bases at J, leaving 5 bases unmatched. The CDR3 is CASSYRDRVNNEQFF. Written as DNA, the CDR3 is TGTGCCAGCAGTTATAGGGACAGGGTTAACAATGAGCAGTTCTTC.

This clone was detected only a few times. V and J are TRBV6-5 and TRBJ1-5; 7 bases line up with TRBD1. Germline CDR1 MNHEY, CDR2 SVGAGI. The V and J ends lost 4 bases and 3 bases, in that order; junction bases with no gene match: 3. The CDR3 consists of 14 residues. The CDR3 is CASSLGTVNQPQHF. The CDR3 region has the DNA TGTGCCAGCAGTTTAGGGACAGTCAATCAGCCCCAGCATTTT.

V gene TRBV19 combines with J gene TRBJ1-2, with D perhaps TRBD1 (6 bases). From germline, CDR1 is LNHDA and CDR2 SQIVND (reference sequence). Trimming took 8 bases from V and 7 from J, leaving 23 bases between them. This CDR3 has 15 residues. CDR3 sequence (DNA): TGTGCCAGTCTCGACAAACAACAGGGTTTTCCTGGCTACACCTTC. The encoded protein is CASLDKQQGFPGYTF.

This sequence joins TRBV11-2 and TRBJ2-7, with D possibly being TRBD1 (6 bases). Germline V gene lookup returns CDR1 SGHAT and CDR2 FQNNGV. The length of the CDR3 is 15 residues. V gave up 5 bases and J gave up 6 bases, with 20 bases separating them. CDR3 amino acids: CASSPEGTPPVEQYF. The CDR3 nucleotides are TGTGCCAGCAGCCCCGAGGGGACACCTCCGGTCGAGCAGTACTTC.

For this clone: This may be a read error, as it is one base from a much larger clone. This sequence joins TRBV13 and TRBJ1-5; D ambiguous. Trimming took off 3 bases at V and 4 bases at J, with 7 bases between the two ends. The CDR3 contains 13 residues. CDR1 and CDR2 from the germline V gene are PRHDT and FYEKMQ (reference sequence). The CDR3 DNA is TGTGCCAGCAGCTTCGGAGTAAATCAGCCCCAGCATTTT. Amino acid sequence: CASSFGVNQPQHF.

The chain has TRBV16 and TRBJ1-1, with D hard to call. Germline loops: CDR1 KGHSY, CDR2 FQNENV. Trimming pared 0 bases from V and 7 bases from J, leaving 3 bases between. The CDR3 is 11 amino acids. The CDR3: CASSQSLEAFF. DNA of the CDR3: TGTGCCAGCAGCCAATCTCTTGAAGCTTTCTTT. Full variable domain (outside the CDR3, taken from reference TRBV16 and TRBJ1-1): GEEVAQTPKHLVRGEGQKAKLYCAPIKGHSYVFWYQQVLKNEFKFLISFQNENVFDETGMPKERFSAKCLPNSPCSLEIQATKLEDSAVYFCASSQSLEAFFGQGTRLTVV.

This sequence joins TRBV5-4 and TRBJ1-1; no clear D gene. CDR1 is SGHNT and CDR2 is YYREEE in the germline V gene (reference sequence). This CDR3 region has 13 residues. The V gene lost 2 bases and the J gene lost 3 bases, with 8 bases spanning the gap. This CDR3 is CASSFATDTEAFF. DNA of the CDR3: TGTGCCAGCAGCTTCGCCACAGACACTGAAGCTTTCTTT.

This rearrangement joins TRBV2 to TRBJ2-7, with TRBD2 matching 9 bases. The germline V gene encodes CDR1 SNHLY and CDR2 FYNNEI. V shed 5 bases, J shed 3 bases, and the junction held 11 bases outside the gene matches. CDR3 length: 16 amino acids. The CDR3 sequence: CASSLRTSVYLYEQYF. The CDR3 DNA reads as TGTGCCAGCAGTCTGAGGACTAGCGTCTACCTCTACGAGCAGTACTTC.

V is TRBV19 and J is TRBJ2-7; D gene ambiguous. Germline V gene sequence: CDR1 LNHDA, CDR2 SQIVND (reference sequence). Between the trimmed V and J ends, which lost 2 bases and 2 bases, there was a span of 7 bases. The CDR3 consists of 13 residues. The CDR3 region has the DNA TGTGCCAGTAGTATATGGCCACCCTACGAGCAGTACTTC. This codes for CASSIWPPYEQYF.

This clone has just one count. The chain carries TRBV7-9 and TRBJ2-7; no clear D. Deletions cut 3 bases from V and 4 bases from J, with 19 bases between. Germline V gene sequence: CDR1 SEHNR, CDR2 FQNEAQ (reference sequence). The CDR3 runs to 16 residues. The CDR3 DNA reads as TGTGCCAGCAGCTTTGGGGTACAAGAATACGAATACGAGCAGTACTTC. Translation: CASSFGVQEYEYEQYF.

The V and J genes are TRBV7-8 and TRBJ1-1; TRBD1 matches 8 bases. CDR3 size: 15 residues. The V gene's germline CDR1 is SGHVS and CDR2 FQNEAQ. J lost 3 bases, V lost 8 bases, and 11 bases had no gene match. The CDR3 loop is CASAYRGTRDTEAFF. CDR3 in DNA: TGTGCCAGCGCGTACAGGGGGACGAGGGACACTGAAGCTTTCTTT. Full variable domain (remainder filled in from reference TRBV7-8 and TRBJ1-1): GAGVSQSPRYKVAKRGQDVALRCDPISGHVSLFWYQQALGQGPEFLTYFQNEAQLDKSGLPSDRFFAERPEGSVSTLKIQRTQQEDSAVYLCASAYRGTRDTEAFFGQGTRLTVV.

This chain uses TRBV5-4 with TRBJ2-7; possibly TRBD1 for D (6 bases). The CDR3 loop spans 14 amino acids. V was trimmed by 1 base and J by 3 bases, leaving 11 bases between them. In germline, CDR1 is SGHNT, CDR2 YYREEE (reference sequence). The chain's CDR3 is CASSLFPGHYEQYF. The DNA for the CDR3 is TGTGCCAGCAGCTTGTTTCCGGGACACTACGAGCAGTACTTC.

This sequence joins TRBV30 and TRBJ1-1; D is unresolved. Trimming shortened V by 5 bases and J by 5 bases, and 12 bases separated the two germline ends. Germline assignment: CDR1 GTSNPN and CDR2 SVGIG (reference sequence). This CDR3 region has 12 residues. CDR3 in DNA: TGTGCCTGGCAGCCCCGATGGACTGAAGCTTTCTTT. Protein: CAWQPRWTEAFF.

This clone has a handful of counts. The rearrangement uses TRBV7-9 and TRBJ1-2; D call uncertain. The V gene's germline CDR1 is SEHNR and CDR2 FQNEAQ (reference sequence). V was clipped by 4 bases and J by 4 bases, with 4 bases between them. The CDR3 contains 11 residues. In nucleotides, the CDR3 is TGTGCCAGCAGCTCTGGCTATGGCTACACCTTC. It is translated as CASSSGYGYTF.

CDR3 nucleotides: TGCGCCAGCCAACTAGCGGGGGGCCAAACCAATGAGCAGTTCTTC. Translating it yields CASQLAGGQTNEQFF. The chain joins TRBV5-1 to TRBJ2-1; 12 bases map to TRBD2. This CDR3 contains 15 residues. The germline CDR1 and CDR2 sequences are SGHRS and YFSETQ. V shed 7 bases, J shed 6 bases, and the junction held 8 bases outside the gene matches.

The V and J genes are TRBV6-8 and TRBJ2-3; D is unresolved. V lost 6 bases and J lost 2, with 3 bases in between. Per germline, CDR1 MNHGY and CDR2 SAAAGT. CDR3 length: 11 residues. DNA of the CDR3: TGTGCCAGCAGCCCCACAGATACGCAGTATTTT. Encoded protein: CASSPTDTQYF.

This rearrangement joins TRBV23-1 to TRBJ1-2; the D gene is possibly TRBD1 (6 bases). TRBV23-1 is annotated as an ORF whose role is uncertain. The germline V and J ends were trimmed by 11 bases and 11 bases, with 15 bases remaining between them. The CDR3 has 10 residues. As DNA, the CDR3 is TGCGCCGGACTTCAGGGGAGGTACACCTTC. This sequence encodes CAGLQGRYTF.

The chain uses TRBV5-1 and TRBJ2-1; TRBD2 matches 13 bases. This CDR3 is 16 amino acids long. Per germline, CDR1 SGHRS and CDR2 YFSETQ. V gave up 0 bases and J gave up 9 bases; unmatched junction bases: 6. The CDR3 here is CASSLELAGGYGEQFF. Here the CDR3 DNA reads TGCGCCAGCAGCTTGGAACTAGCGGGGGGGTATGGTGAGCAGTTCTTC. The variable domain in full, with the rest retrieved from reference TRBV5-1 and TRBJ2-1, is KAGVTQTPRYLIKTRGQQVTLSCSPISGHRSVSWYQQTPGQGLQFLFEYFSETQRNKGNFPGRFSGRQFSNSRSEMNVSTLELGDSALYLCASSLELAGGYGEQFFGPGTRLTVL.

This clone showed up many times. V gene TRBV10-1 combines with J gene TRBJ2-7; 9 bases map to TRBD1. Germline-derived CDR1 and CDR2 are WNHNN and SYGVQD (reference sequence). This CDR3 has 13 residues. The ends lost 4 bases at V and 3 bases at J; junction bases unmatched: 1. The CDR3 DNA reads TGCGCCAGCAGTGGACAGGGGGGCTACGAGCAGTACTTC. This gives the protein CASSGQGGYEQYF.

The chain employs TRBV6-4 and TRBJ2-2; 7 bases agree with TRBD1. The V gene's germline CDR1 is MRHNA and CDR2 SNTAGT. Trimming took 6 bases from V and 6 from J; bases not matched to a gene: 7. The CDR3 loop spans 14 amino acids. CDR3 DNA: TGTGCCAGCAGAGCTGACAGGGTAGCCGGGGAGCTGTTTTTT. It translates to CASRADRVAGELFF.

The chain links TRBV2 to TRBJ2-1, with TRBD1 identical over 7 bases. This CDR3 is built from 14 residues. Germline values: CDR1 SNHLY, CDR2 FYNNEI. Trimming removed 6 bases from V and 4 bases from J; junction bases left unmatched: 6. In DNA form, the CDR3 reads TGTGCCAGCAGAAGGGGGCCAAGTTACAATGAGCAGTTCTTC. Protein product: CASRRGPSYNEQFF. The full variable domain, with the rest looked up from reference TRBV2 and TRBJ2-1, is EPEVTQTPSHQVTQMGQEVILRCVPISNHLYFYWYRQILGQKVEFLVSFYNNEISEKSEIFDDQFSVERPDGSNFTLKIRSTKLEDSAMYFCASRRGPSYNEQFFGPGTRLTVL.